This TCR beta chain was sequenced during a study of cytomegalovirus exposure and HLA in healthy donors. At collection, donors were nominally healthy, but unrecorded immune exposures were probable. Primers: 60 Vbeta forward and 13 Jbeta reverse. Here immunoSEQ multiplex PCR was the method, and the copy in TCRdb shows in-frame clones only, minus some. This table holds some 110,000 clones, 70% to 75% found once. Study-wide results and limits: Roughly uniform sequencing depth across donors was assumed, possibly incorrectly.

The CDR3 extends over 15 amino acids. The germline V and J ends were trimmed by 0 bases and 6 bases, with 12 bases remaining between them. The germline V gene encodes CDR1 MNHEY and CDR2 SVGAGI. In its sample, this clone was seen a few times. Its antigen is as yet unknown. The same CDR3 also results from other DNA sequences found in this sample. This receptor was obtained from a man aged 40-55 years in good health and CMV-seronegative. The chain joins TRBV6-5 to TRBJ2-1; TRBD1 is a possible D gene (6 bases). What was sequenced was PBMCs. The CDR3 here is CASSYSFGQSNEQFF. The CDR3 nucleotides are TGTGCCAGCAGTTACTCCTTTGGACAGTCCAATGAGCAGTTCTTC.